Sequencing of this T cell receptor (beta chain) was carried out in a study of cytomegalovirus exposure and HLA in healthy donors. Whole-study results and caveats: Both high specificity and high sensitivity reportedly marked the classifier's diagnosis of cytomegalovirus status. Exclusion applied to some V segments, including TRBV6-2 and TRBV6-3, as they were indistinguishable. Productive status was seen about 87% or about 30% of the time for most TCR beta V segments in an earlier analysis.

The PCR employed 60 Vbeta primers together with 13 Jbeta primers. The protocol was immunoSEQ multiplex PCR, while the TCRdb copy is restricted to in-frame clones and leaves out a portion. The table has about 110,000 clones, around 71% seen once. Germline V gives CDR1 SQVTM, CDR2 ANQGSEA. V was pared by 6 bases and J by 3 bases, with 17 bases between. The CDR3 is made up of 15 amino acids. In regard to this clone: Antigen specificity is unknown.

The rearrangement joins TRBV29-1 to TRBJ2-2; tentatively, D is TRBD1 (8 bases). This clonotype was obtained from a boy younger than 18 in good health and CMV-seronegative. Input material: PBMCs. The CDR3: CSVQQGGHDTGELFF. The CDR3 DNA reads TGCAGCGTGCAACAGGGGGGGCACGACACCGGGGAGCTGTTTTTT.